A single sample is the source of the 18 T cell receptor beta chains below, sequenced in a study of blood T cell repertoires in COVID-19. Some clones are missing from TCRdb's copy, which holds only in-frame ones; the method was immunoSEQ multiplex PCR. The table records roughly 250,000 clones, over 65% of them present only once. Sample: peripheral blood. The source is a woman of 80 years or more with acute or convalescent COVID-19.

The chain links TRBV13 to TRBJ1-1, with 8 bases that match TRBD1. Germline V gene data show CDR1 as PRHDT and CDR2 as FYEKMQ (reference sequence). Trimming removed 5 bases from V and 1 base from J; junction bases left unmatched: 12. The CDR3 consists of 17 residues. CDR3 in DNA: TGTGCCAGCAGCACCTGGACAGGGAGATCCGGGAACACTGAAGCTTTCTTT. It specifies CASSTWTGRSGNTEAFF.

The chain couples TRBV2 to TRBJ1-3; D gene uncertain. Germline assignment: CDR1 SNHLY and CDR2 FYNNEI. There are 16 residues in the CDR3. Trimming pared 2 bases from V and 0 bases from J, leaving 11 bases between. Written as DNA, the CDR3 is TGTGCCAGCAGTGAACGTGAGGTTATCTCTGGAAACACCATATATTTT. Residues: CASSEREVISGNTIYF.

This sequence joins TRBV20-1 and TRBJ1-1; D remains unclear. Germline V lookup: CDR1 DFQATT, CDR2 SNEGSKA (reference sequence). The ends were cut back, 6 bases at V and 1 base at J, with 6 bases in the middle. The CDR3 sequence is 11 residues long. The CDR3 reads CSAEANTEAFF. As DNA, the CDR3 is TGCAGTGCAGAGGCGAACACTGAAGCTTTCTTT.

The chain carries TRBV19 and TRBJ1-2; D is uncertain. V was trimmed by 4 bases and J by 5 bases, leaving 8 bases between them. Germline loops: CDR1 LNHDA, CDR2 SQIVND (reference sequence). There are 12 residues in the CDR3. The CDR3 region is CASSTNQYGYTF. CDR3 coding DNA: TGTGCCAGTAGTACAAACCAGTATGGCTACACCTTC.

Ten or more counts support this clone. This chain links TRBV5-1 with TRBJ2-2, with D possibly being TRBD2 (5 bases). Trimming stripped 3 bases from V and 3 bases from J, with 9 bases between. This CDR3 is 14 amino acids long. Germline CDR1 SGHRS, CDR2 YFSETQ. The CDR3 DNA is TGCGCCAGCAGCTATTCGAGGGACACCGGGGAGCTGTTTTTT. Translated: CASSYSRDTGELFF.

This chain links TRBV29-1 with TRBJ2-3; D call uncertain. Germline V CDR1 and CDR2: SQVTM, ANQGSEA. The CDR3 contains 12 residues. Trimming removed 4 bases at V and 3 bases at J, with 8 bases between. The CDR3 reads CSVAPGTDTQYF. In DNA form, the CDR3 reads TGCAGCGTTGCCCCCGGGACAGATACGCAGTATTTT.

This clone was detected a few times. The sample contains more than one DNA sequence encoding this CDR3. The chain recombines TRBV29-1 with TRBJ1-1, with D hard to call. V lost 4 bases, J lost 4 bases, and 7 bases lay in between. In germline, CDR1 is SQVTM, CDR2 ANQGSEA. CDR3 size: 11 residues. Here the CDR3 reads CSVVRSTEAFF. The CDR3 DNA is TGCAGCGTTGTCAGAAGCACTGAAGCTTTCTTT.

The gene calls are TRBV19 and TRBJ2-7; the D gene is possibly TRBD2 (5 bases). Germline values: CDR1 LNHDA, CDR2 SQIVND (reference sequence). This CDR3 spans 14 amino acids. The germline V and J ends were trimmed by 6 bases and 5 bases, with 17 bases remaining between them. The CDR3 DNA reads TGTGCCAGTAGCAGCCGAGAGGGAACCCACGAGCAGTACTTC. Translation: CASSSREGTHEQYF.

In its sample, this clone was seen once. This sequence joins TRBV21-1 and TRBJ1-2. TRBV21-1 is classified as a pseudogene. The CDR3 spans 15 residues. In nucleotides, the CDR3 is TGTGCCAGCAGCAAATTTCCGAGGGTTAGGTATGGCTACACCTTC. Translated: CASSKFPRVRYGYTF.

The chain couples TRBV30 to TRBJ2-2; D perhaps matches TRBD2 (6 bases). Between the trimmed V and J ends, which lost 5 bases and 1 base, there was a span of 8 bases. The CDR3 length is 13 residues. The germline CDR1 and CDR2 sequences are GTSNPN and SVGIG (reference sequence). The CDR3 loop reads CAWGGVNTGELFF. The CDR3 DNA sequence: TGTGCCTGGGGCGGGGTGAACACCGGGGAGCTGTTTTTT.

V gene TRBV6-6 combines with J gene TRBJ2-3; 11 bases are a match to TRBD2. Trimming at V came to 6 bases and at J to 1 base, leaving 3 bases not matched to a gene. Germline V CDR1 and CDR2: MNHNY, SVGAGI (reference sequence). CDR3 size: 15 residues. The CDR3 nucleotides read TGTGCCAGCAGACAACTAGCGGGAGGCACAGATACGCAGTATTTT. Protein sequence: CASRQLAGGTDTQYF.

This CDR3 reads CASSRTGYEQYF. The CDR3 DNA reads as TGTGCCAGCAGCCGGACAGGCTACGAGCAGTACTTC. The J gene is TRBJ2-7, the V gene TRBV11-2; 7 bases are a match to TRBD1. The CDR3 extends over 12 amino acids. From germline, CDR1 is SGHAT and CDR2 FQNNGV. V lost 5 bases, J lost 3 bases, and 1 base stayed unmatched.

V is TRBV5-8 and J is TRBJ2-4; TRBD2 agrees at 8 bases. V lost 4 bases to trimming and J lost 6 bases; unmatched junction nucleotides: 12. The CDR3 runs 16 residues. CDR1 is SGHTS and CDR2 is YDEGEE in the germline V gene. The CDR3: CASSLRRASGLNIQYF. As DNA, the CDR3 is TGTGCCAGCAGCCTCAGGCGGGCTAGCGGGCTAAACATTCAGTACTTC.

The V call is TRBV5-1, the J call TRBJ1-1; TRBD1 might be the D (6 bases). The length of the CDR3 is 14 residues. Germline V CDR1 and CDR2: SGHRS, YFSETQ. The ends were cut back, 1 base at V and 6 bases at J, with 13 bases in the middle. DNA for the CDR3: TGCGCCAGCAGCTTGTCAGGGGATGTCCCTGAAGCTTTCTTT. Translated, it gives CASSLSGDVPEAFF.

V gene TRBV3-1 (or the pseudogene TRBV3-2) combines with J gene TRBJ2-5; 9 bases fit TRBD2. This CDR3 has 16 amino acids. Germline V gene data show CDR1 as LGHDT and CDR2 as YNNKEL (reference sequence). V lost 1 base to trimming and J lost 0 bases; unmatched junction nucleotides: 3. CDR3 region: CASSQGVAGDQETQYF. In DNA form, the CDR3 reads TGTGCCAGCAGCCAAGGGGTAGCGGGGGACCAAGAGACCCAGTACTTC.

The V gene is TRBV6-5, the J gene TRBJ1-5; tentative D call: TRBD1 (6 bases). Germline V gene sequence: CDR1 MNHEY, CDR2 SVGAGI. The length of the CDR3 is 14 residues. Trimming pared 4 bases from V and 7 bases from J, leaving 14 bases between. DNA for the CDR3: TGTGCCAGCAGTTCAGGGGTTCTAGGGCAGCCCCAGCATTTT. Protein sequence: CASSSGVLGQPQHF.

The rearrangement joins TRBV5-1 to TRBJ1-1; D ambiguous. V gave up 5 bases and J gave up 0 bases, with 11 bases separating them. Germline CDR1 is SGHRS and CDR2 is YFSETQ. The CDR3 sequence is 14 residues long. CDR3 sequence reads: CASRQATMNTEAFF. Written as DNA, the CDR3 is TGCGCCAGCAGACAAGCAACTATGAACACTGAAGCTTTCTTT.

The V call is TRBV5-6, the J call TRBJ2-5; D might be TRBD2 (6 bases). The germline gives CDR1 SGHDT, CDR2 YYEEEE. The CDR3 has 16 amino acids. V lost 1 base and J lost 3, with 16 bases in between. Here the CDR3 reads CASSLPGVFFEETQYF. As DNA, the CDR3 is TGTGCCAGCAGCTTGCCGGGAGTGTTTTTTGAAGAGACCCAGTACTTC.